These 29 T cell receptor beta chains came from one sample sequenced in a study of T cell changes during pregnancy in multiple sclerosis. This table comes from immunoSEQ multiplex PCR, and its TCRdb copy is limited to in-frame clones, with some not included. The sample shows under 30,000 clones, more than 85% of them seen only once. Sequencing used CD4+ T cells from peripheral blood mononuclear cells, obtained in the first trimester of pregnancy. These receptor sequences come from a female donor in good health, enrolled as a control in a pregnancy study.

The CDR3 nucleotides are TGTGCCATCACCCAAAGCGGGGGGACCTCCTACAATGAGCAGTTCTTC. Its translation is CAITQSGGTSYNEQFF. The chain has TRBV10-3 and TRBJ2-1; 9 bases line up with TRBD2. Germline lookup yields CDR1 ENHRY and CDR2 SYGVKD. After removal of 7 bases from V and 0 bases from J, the junction contained 7 bases not matched to a gene. CDR3 size: 16 residues.

The gene calls are TRBV28 and TRBJ2-7, with D perhaps TRBD2 (6 bases). Trimming pared 5 bases from V and 1 base from J, leaving 6 bases between. Germline values: CDR1 MDHEN, CDR2 SYDVKM. The CDR3 runs to 12 residues. The CDR3 sequence: CASSLASYEQYF. CDR3 in DNA: TGTGCCAGCAGTCTAGCGTCCTACGAGCAGTACTTC.

This clone was counted a few times. DNA for the CDR3: TGTGCCAGTAGTAAGGGGGGGGGACTAGCGGGCTACAATGAGCAGTTCTTC. Translation gives CASSKGGGLAGYNEQFF. The V and J genes are TRBV19 and TRBJ2-1, with 12 bases identical to TRBD2. The CDR3 is 17 residues long. J lost 3 bases, V lost 4 bases, and 7 bases had no gene match. Germline values: CDR1 LNHDA, CDR2 SQIVND (reference sequence).

The rearrangement links TRBV13 to TRBJ2-7; 8 nucleotides agree with TRBD1. Germline lookup yields CDR1 PRHDT and CDR2 FYEKMQ (reference sequence). This CDR3 contains 14 residues. V trimming: 3 bases; J trimming: 2 bases; junction bases outside the gene matches: 3. The chain's CDR3 is CASSLWTGTYEQYF. As DNA, the CDR3 is TGTGCCAGCAGCTTGTGGACAGGGACCTACGAGCAGTACTTC.

V usage is TRBV30 and J usage is TRBJ1-6; D is possibly TRBD1 (5 bases). This CDR3 contains 12 residues. Per germline, CDR1 GTSNPN and CDR2 SVGIG (reference sequence). CDR3 sequence: CAGTFYNSPLHF. CDR3 nucleotides: TGTGCGGGGACTTTCTATAATTCACCCCTCCACTTT.

By frequency in the sample, this clone is medium-sized. Additional DNA sequences in this sample encode the identical CDR3. This rearrangement joins TRBV29-1 to TRBJ2-1; 7 positions match TRBD2. Germline loops: CDR1 SQVTM, CDR2 ANQGSEA. V lost 1 base, J lost 3 bases, and 0 bases stayed unmatched. The CDR3 length is 13 residues. The CDR3: CSVEGTSYNEQFF. The CDR3 region has the DNA TGCAGCGTTGAAGGGACTAGCTACAATGAGCAGTTCTTC.

V is TRBV11-1 and J is TRBJ2-1; TRBD1 is a possible D gene (6 bases). The CDR3 length is 15 residues. Per germline, CDR1 SGHAT and CDR2 FQDESV (reference sequence). The V end was cut by 7 bases, the J end by 5 bases, with 18 bases between. CDR3 sequence (DNA): TGTGCCAGCAACCCTAGGGGGAGTTGGAACAATGAGCAGTTCTTC. Amino acid sequence: CASNPRGSWNNEQFF.

This chain uses TRBV6-1 with TRBJ2-3, with 8 bases lining up with TRBD2. Germline V lookup: CDR1 MNHNS, CDR2 SASEGT. This CDR3 has 13 residues. Trimming removed 8 bases from V and 7 bases from J; junction bases left unmatched: 8. CDR3 sequence (DNA): TGTGCCAGCTGCACGGGGGGGCAGTATACGCAGTATTTT. Translated, it gives CASCTGGQYTQYF.

The rearrangement uses TRBV6-5 and TRBJ2-7; 14 bases are shared with TRBD2. Germline assignment: CDR1 MNHEY and CDR2 SVGAGI. V was clipped by 4 bases and J by 6 bases; unmatched bases: 8. This CDR3 is built from 16 residues. CDR3 nucleotides: TGTGCCAGCAGTTCAAGACTAGCGGGGGGGCCAAGCGAGCAGTACTTC. It codes for CASSSRLAGGPSEQYF.

The gene calls are TRBV4-1 and TRBJ1-1; D not certain. V lost 1 base to trimming and J lost 4 bases, with 4 bases between them. CDR1 MGHRA and CDR2 YSYEKL come from the germline V gene. The CDR3 consists of 12 residues. The CDR3 DNA follows: TGCGCCAGCAGCCAAGCAGGCACTGAAGCTTTCTTT. Amino acids: CASSQAGTEAFF.

J is TRBJ2-1 and V is TRBV28; 13 bases align to TRBD2. The CDR3 totals 15 residues. V shed 6 bases, J shed 5 bases, and the junction held 4 bases outside the gene matches. Germline CDR1 MDHEN, CDR2 SYDVKM. In DNA, the CDR3 is TGTGCCAGCAGGCCGGGACTAGCGGGGCACAATGAGCAGTTCTTC. This translates into CASRPGLAGHNEQFF.

The chain combines TRBV4-1 with TRBJ1-4, with 7 nucleotides matching TRBD1. Germline V gene lookup returns CDR1 MGHRA and CDR2 YSYEKL. Trimming removed 7 bases from V and 8 bases from J; junction bases left unmatched: 10. CDR3 length: 14 residues. CDR3 nucleotides: TGCGCCAGCAACCCTGGGGACAGCGACGAAAAACTGTTTTTT. It specifies CASNPGDSDEKLFF.

The chain links TRBV9 to TRBJ1-3, with a possible D match to TRBD1 (5 bases). Germline loops: CDR1 SGDLS, CDR2 YYNGEE. Between the trimmed V and J ends, which lost 4 bases and 0 bases, there was a span of 14 bases. This CDR3 has 16 amino acids. Here the CDR3 DNA reads TGTGCCAGCAGCTTAAGTCCAGGGAACTCTGGAAACACCATATATTTT. It is translated as CASSLSPGNSGNTIYF.

The chain joins TRBV11-2 to TRBJ2-7; 8 nucleotides align to TRBD2. J lost 6 bases, V lost 2 bases, and 9 bases had no gene match. The CDR3 is made up of 15 amino acids. Germline V lookup: CDR1 SGHAT, CDR2 FQNNGV. This CDR3 is CASSLLAGSKGEQYF. The CDR3 nucleotides are TGTGCCAGCAGCTTATTAGCGGGGTCTAAAGGCGAGCAGTACTTC.

The rearrangement links TRBV7-8 to TRBJ2-3, with 11 bases fitting TRBD2. V dropped 1 base and J dropped 2; count of bases not matched to a gene: 2. The CDR3 totals 16 residues. The germline V gene encodes CDR1 SGHVS and CDR2 FQNEAQ. CDR3 sequence (DNA): TGTGCCAGCAGCTTAGTAGCGGGAGGGTTCACAGATACGCAGTATTTT. Translation: CASSLVAGGFTDTQYF.

This sequence joins TRBV7-2 and TRBJ2-2; D perhaps matches TRBD1 (6 bases). V was clipped by 5 bases and J by 1 base, with 8 bases between them. This CDR3 comprises 14 residues. Germline V gene lookup returns CDR1 SGHTA and CDR2 FQGNSA. This CDR3 reads CASSQQGNTGELFF. The CDR3 nucleotides read TGTGCCAGCAGCCAACAGGGGAACACCGGGGAGCTGTTTTTT. Variable domain in full (rest from reference TRBV7-2 and TRBJ2-2): GAGVSQSPSNKVTEKGKDVELRCDPISGHTALYWYRQSLGQGLEFLIYFQGNSAPDKSGLPSDRFSAERTGGSVSTLTIQRTQQEDSAVYLCASSQQGNTGELFFGEGSRLTVL.

The chain carries TRBV7-9 and TRBJ1-5; 7 nucleotides agree with TRBD1. The V and J ends lost 0 bases and 1 base, in that order; junction bases with no gene match: 6. Germline CDR1 SEHNR, CDR2 FQNEAQ (reference sequence). The CDR3 covers 17 residues. In DNA form, the CDR3 reads TGTGCCAGCAGCTTAGCTCAGGGGGGCTTAAGCAATCAGCCCCAGCATTTT. It codes for CASSLAQGGLSNQPQHF.

The chain is built from TRBV7-9 and TRBJ1-4; D gene unclear. Per germline, CDR1 SEHNR and CDR2 FQNEAQ (reference sequence). V was cut by 4 bases and J by 0 bases, with 12 bases left in between. The CDR3 totals 16 residues. As DNA, the CDR3 is TGTGCCAGCAGCTCCCCTTACAAAGCAACTAATGAAAAACTGTTTTTT. It encodes CASSSPYKATNEKLFF.

This clone has just one count. The genes are TRBV2 and TRBJ1-5; TRBD1 aligns across 7 bases. V gave up 7 bases and J gave up 0 bases; unmatched junction bases: 6. Germline CDR1 is SNHLY and CDR2 is FYNNEI. This CDR3 is 15 amino acids long. The CDR3 sequence is CASTRQGNSNQPQHF. DNA for the CDR3: TGTGCCAGCACCCGACAGGGCAATAGCAATCAGCCCCAGCATTTT. The full variable domain, completed using reference TRBV2 and TRBJ1-5, is EPEVTQTPSHQVTQMGQEVILRCVPISNHLYFYWYRQILGQKVEFLVSFYNNEISEKSEIFDDQFSVERPDGSNFTLKIRSTKLEDSAMYFCASTRQGNSNQPQHFGDGTRLSIL.

V usage is TRBV7-2 and J usage is TRBJ2-1; a possible D gene is TRBD2 (6 bases). CDR1 is SGHTA, CDR2 FQGNSA, per germline. The CDR3 runs to 13 residues. The V end lost 2 bases, the J end lost 8 bases, and 10 bases lay between the germline ends. The DNA for the CDR3 is TGTGCCAGCAGCTTATTGGGGGAGGATGAGCAGTTCTTC. Encoded protein: CASSLLGEDEQFF.

This sequence joins TRBV6-6 and TRBJ2-7; D may be TRBD2 (6 bases). This CDR3 has 14 amino acids. Trimming took 8 bases from V and 6 from J, leaving 20 bases between them. In germline, CDR1 is MNHNY, CDR2 SVGAGI (reference sequence). CDR3 sequence reads: CASGGALGTSEQYF. CDR3 in DNA: TGTGCCAGCGGAGGGGCCCTGGGGACCTCCGAGCAGTACTTC.

The gene calls are TRBV7-8 and TRBJ1-4; D ambiguous. Germline V CDR1 and CDR2: SGHVS, FQNEAQ. The CDR3 sequence is 13 residues long. Deletions cut 3 bases from V and 7 bases from J, with 9 bases between. For the CDR3, the DNA is TGTGCCAGCAGCTTTGGTCAGGTTGAAAAACTGTTTTTT. This translates into CASSFGQVEKLFF.

This chain uses TRBV18 with TRBJ2-5; 7 nucleotides align to TRBD2. Germline CDR1 is KGHSH and CDR2 is LQKENI. V trimming: 6 bases; J trimming: 3 bases; junction bases outside the gene matches: 7. CDR3 length: 14 amino acids. The CDR3: CASSTGSGKETQYF. CDR3 bases: TGTGCCAGCTCCACCGGGAGCGGGAAAGAGACCCAGTACTTC. The complete variable domain, with remaining parts taken from reference TRBV18 and TRBJ2-5, reads NAGVMQNPRHLVRRRGQEARLRCSPMKGHSHVYWYRQLPEEGLKFMVYLQKENIIDESGMPKERFSAEFPKEGPSILRIQQVVRGDSAAYFCASSTGSGKETQYFGPGTRLLVL.

This clone was observed a handful of times. The genes are TRBV2 and TRBJ1-2; D is uncertain. V lost 8 bases, J lost 8 bases, and 12 bases lay in between. CDR1 is SNHLY, CDR2 FYNNEI, per germline. The CDR3 is 11 residues long. The CDR3 loop is CASGGDRGYTF. The CDR3 DNA is TGTGCCAGCGGCGGGGATCGGGGCTACACCTTC.

The V and J genes are TRBV6-6 and TRBJ2-1; TRBD2 agrees at 12 bases. Germline assignment: CDR1 MNHNY and CDR2 SVGAGI (reference sequence). The V and J ends lost 5 bases and 7 bases, in that order; junction bases with no gene match: 3. This CDR3 is 14 amino acids long. The CDR3 nucleotides read TGTGCCAGCAGTCTAGCGGGGGGGCAAAATGAGCAGTTCTTC. It specifies CASSLAGGQNEQFF.

The chain joins TRBV5-4 to TRBJ2-7; 9 nucleotides match TRBD2. The CDR3 has 13 amino acids. Germline V gene lookup returns CDR1 SGHNT and CDR2 YYREEE (reference sequence). The V and J ends lost 4 bases and 1 base, in that order; junction bases with no gene match: 0. The CDR3 here is CASSLAGSYEQYF. CDR3 DNA: TGTGCCAGCAGCCTAGCGGGGTCCTACGAGCAGTACTTC.

The chain carries TRBV5-1 and TRBJ2-5; 8 bases are a match to TRBD2. With the DNA end fitting TRBJ2-7 better, the J assignment may be wrong. Germline V gives CDR1 SGHRS, CDR2 YFSETQ. This CDR3 region has 15 residues. CDR3 sequence reads: CASSKIAGTSYEQYF. As DNA, the CDR3 is TGCGCCAGCAGCAAGATAGCGGGGACTTCCTACGAGCAGTACTTC.

This clone came up once. V usage is TRBV4-2 and J usage is TRBJ2-1, with unresolved D. The CDR3 sequence is 14 residues long. Trimming took 2 bases from V and 5 from J, leaving 10 bases between them. Germline CDR1 LGHNA, CDR2 YNFKEQ. The CDR3: CASSQYEADNEQFF. The CDR3 region has the DNA TGTGCCAGCAGCCAATACGAGGCCGACAATGAGCAGTTCTTC.

In DNA form, the CDR3 reads TGTGCCAGCCGCGCTAGCGGGAGTCCAGATACGCAGTATTTT. Its translation is CASRASGSPDTQYF. The chain combines TRBV6-5 with TRBJ2-3; 10 bases match TRBD2. Trimming removed 8 bases from V and 4 bases from J; junction bases left unmatched: 6. The CDR3 is made up of 14 amino acids. Germline loops: CDR1 MNHEY, CDR2 SVGAGI.